The clone carrying this TCR beta chain was recorded a few times. The source of the sample is a study of identical twins. Germline trimming cut 7 bases from V and 0 bases from J; bases unmatched to any gene: 8. The CDR3 is made up of 16 amino acids. CDR1 SGHRS and CDR2 YFSETQ come from the germline V gene. TCRdb re-analysed the 5' RACE reads in MiXCR, keeping a single row per CDR3 protein. The sample contains roughly 500,000 distinct CDR3 sequences, around 20% of which appear only once. These data also featured in a second study, about T cells expressing NK-cell markers. In that study: Sorted CD3+CD56+NKG2C+, CD3+CD56+NKG2C- and CD3+CD56-NKG2C+ T cells provided the TCR beta repertoires. HCMV serostatus: seven of eight sequenced donors positive, one negative.

V gene TRBV5-1 combines with J gene TRBJ2-3; 10 bases fit TRBD2. Input material: CD4+ T cells sorted from blood. The clonotype originates from a woman younger than 30 in good health. CDR3 protein: CASVPQAGGSTDTQYF. The CDR3 coding sequence is TGCGCCAGCGTCCCTCAAGCGGGAGGGAGCACAGATACGCAGTATTTT.